These T cell receptor beta chains were read from a single sample in a study of T cell repertoires in cytomegalovirus infection. TCRdb independently ran MiXCR on the reads; one entry per CDR3 protein. The sample comprises about 530,000 distinct CDR3 sequences, about a quarter of which are singletons, and approximately 13% rests with the top ten. Sequencing was done on a sample of PBMCs. The source of these receptors is a human donor in good health (CMV status not recorded). Some clones in this sample may be carry-over from other donors' samples. Both conserved end residues are part of each CDR3. Fields, in order: CDR3 protein, CDR3 DNA, clone size, V gene, D gene, J gene. A D gene is named only where the DNA matches it firmly. Size tells how often a clone was seen (once, few, many) or the class of an expanded clone, and some rows leave it out.

CDR3 protein: CASTENTGSPPQHF
CDR3 DNA: TGTGCCAGCACCGAAAATACAGGGAGTCCGCCCCAGCATTTT
clone size: few
V gene: TRBV12-3/TRBV12-4
D gene: NA
J gene: TRBJ1-5

CDR3 protein: CASSQVTSGGGYEQYF
CDR3 DNA: TGCGCCAGCAGCCAAGTGACTAGCGGAGGGGGCTACGAGCAGTACTTC
clone size: NA
V gene: TRBV4-3
D gene: TRBD2
J gene: TRBJ2-7

CDR3 protein: CASSLAVLGTEQETQYF
CDR3 DNA: TGTGCCAGCAGCTTAGCCGTGTTGGGGACAGAACAAGAGACCCAGTACTTC
clone size: few
V gene: TRBV11-3
D gene: TRBD1
J gene: TRBJ2-5

CDR3 protein: CASSQGGGRTSGNTIYF
CDR3 DNA: TGCGCCAGCAGCCAAGGGGGGGGCAGGACCTCTGGAAACACCATATATTTT
clone size: few
V gene: TRBV4-1
D gene: NA
J gene: TRBJ1-3

CDR3 protein: CASSQNRARANEKLFF
CDR3 DNA: TGTGCCAGCAGCCAAAACAGGGCGCGGGCAAATGAAAAACTGTTTTTT
clone size: NA
V gene: TRBV7-8
D gene: NA
J gene: TRBJ1-4

CDR3 protein: CASSEISGLSSYNEQFF
CDR3 DNA: TGTGCCAGCAGTGAAATTAGCGGGTTGAGCTCCTACAATGAGCAGTTCTTC
clone size: NA
V gene: TRBV2
D gene: TRBD2
J gene: TRBJ2-1

CDR3 protein: CASSLEVLGNSGNTIYF
CDR3 DNA: TGTGCCAGCAGCTTAGAGGTCTTGGGGAATTCTGGAAACACCATATATTTT
clone size: few
V gene: TRBV7-8
D gene: NA
J gene: TRBJ1-3

CDR3 protein: CASSTGHPNTEAFF
CDR3 DNA: TGTGCCAGCAGCACGGGACACCCGAACACTGAAGCTTTCTTT
clone size: many
V gene: TRBV19
D gene: NA
J gene: TRBJ1-1

CDR3 protein: CASSRDSEGNQPQHF
CDR3 DNA: TGTGCCAGCAGCCGGGACAGCGAGGGCAATCAGCCCCAGCATTTT
clone size: few
V gene: TRBV6-5
D gene: TRBD1
J gene: TRBJ1-5

CDR3 protein: CASSLGQGFRQPQHF
CDR3 DNA: TGTGCCAGCAGTTTGGGACAGGGGTTTCGTCAGCCCCAGCATTTT
clone size: NA
V gene: TRBV28
D gene: TRBD1
J gene: TRBJ1-5

CDR3 protein: CASSSRYGNTIYF
CDR3 DNA: TGTGCCAGCAGCTCTCGGTACGGAAACACCATATATTTT
clone size: few
V gene: TRBV7-3
D gene: NA
J gene: TRBJ1-3

CDR3 protein: CASSYLGQGSMEQFF
CDR3 DNA: TGTGCCAGCAGTTACTTGGGACAGGGGTCGATGGAGCAGTTCTTC
clone size: NA
V gene: TRBV6-2/TRBV6-3
D gene: TRBD1
J gene: TRBJ2-1

CDR3 protein: CASSRGRVGELFF
CDR3 DNA: TGTGCCAGCAGCCGAGGCAGGGTGGGGGAGCTGTTTTTT
clone size: NA
V gene: TRBV14
D gene: NA
J gene: TRBJ2-2

CDR3 protein: CSARPGRVGNEQFF
CDR3 DNA: TGCAGTGCTAGACCAGGGAGGGTGGGCAATGAGCAGTTCTTC
clone size: NA
V gene: TRBV20-1
D gene: TRBD2
J gene: TRBJ2-1

CDR3 protein: CASSITSASDTQYF
CDR3 DNA: TGTGCCAGTAGTATAACTAGCGCATCAGATACGCAGTATTTT
clone size: few
V gene: TRBV19
D gene: TRBD2
J gene: TRBJ2-3

CDR3 protein: CASGGYTF
CDR3 DNA: TGTGCCAGTGGGGGCTACACCTTC
clone size: few
V gene: TRBV19
D gene: NA
J gene: TRBJ1-2

CDR3 protein: CASSQDLIGDEQYF
CDR3 DNA: TGTGCCAGCAGCCAAGATCTGATCGGGGATGAGCAGTACTTC
clone size: NA
V gene: TRBV14
D gene: NA
J gene: TRBJ2-7

CDR3 protein: CATSAPTGAKAFF
CDR3 DNA: TGTGCCACCTCCGCCCCGACAGGCGCTAAAGCTTTCTTT
clone size: NA
V gene: TRBV24-1
D gene: NA
J gene: TRBJ1-1

CDR3 protein: CASSPRSHGYTF
CDR3 DNA: TGTGCCAGCAGCCCCCGGTCGCATGGCTACACCTTC
clone size: many
V gene: TRBV7-2
D gene: NA
J gene: TRBJ1-2

CDR3 protein: CASSLKREGGGELFF
CDR3 DNA: TGTGCCAGCAGCTTAAAGCGGGAGGGCGGCGGGGAGCTGTTTTTT
clone size: NA
V gene: TRBV7-8
D gene: TRBD2
J gene: TRBJ2-2

CDR3 protein: CASSDSQETQYF
CDR3 DNA: TGTGCCAGCAGTGACAGCCAAGAGACCCAGTACTTC
clone size: NA
V gene: TRBV6-2/TRBV6-3
D gene: NA
J gene: TRBJ2-5

CDR3 protein: CASSPNPGSYGYTF
CDR3 DNA: TGTGCCAGCAGTCCCAACCCGGGATCCTATGGCTACACCTTC
clone size: few
V gene: TRBV28
D gene: NA
J gene: TRBJ1-2

CDR3 protein: CASSQVIGETEAFF
CDR3 DNA: TGCGCCAGCAGCCAAGTCATCGGGGAGACTGAAGCTTTCTTT
clone size: NA
V gene: TRBV4-3
D gene: NA
J gene: TRBJ1-1

CDR3 protein: CASKKQGQASYEQYF
CDR3 DNA: TGTGCCAGCAAGAAACAGGGACAGGCCTCCTACGAGCAGTACTTC
clone size: few
V gene: TRBV6-1
D gene: TRBD1
J gene: TRBJ2-7

CDR3 protein: CSVAVGTGDSSSGNTIYF
CDR3 DNA: TGCAGCGTTGCGGTGGGGACAGGGGACTCGAGCTCTGGAAACACCATATATTTT
clone size: few
V gene: TRBV29-1
D gene: TRBD1
J gene: TRBJ1-3

CDR3 protein: CASSTTTGTSSGELFF
CDR3 DNA: TGTGCCAGCAGCACAACCACCGGGACTAGCAGCGGGGAGCTGTTTTTT
clone size: NA
V gene: TRBV7-2
D gene: TRBD2
J gene: TRBJ2-2

CDR3 protein: CASSQGTSGSSTDTQYF
CDR3 DNA: TGCGCCAGCAGCCAAGGGACTAGCGGTTCTAGCACAGATACGCAGTATTTT
clone size: few
V gene: TRBV4-3
D gene: TRBD2
J gene: TRBJ2-3

CDR3 protein: CASRDRTNYGYTF
CDR3 DNA: TGTGCCAGTAGAGATAGGACAAACTATGGCTACACCTTC
clone size: NA
V gene: TRBV19
D gene: NA
J gene: TRBJ1-2

CDR3 protein: CASTGTENQPQHF
CDR3 DNA: TGTGCCAGTACCGGGACGGAAAATCAGCCCCAGCATTTT
clone size: NA
V gene: TRBV19
D gene: NA
J gene: TRBJ1-5

CDR3 protein: CASTSGSGNTIYF
CDR3 DNA: TGTGCCAGCACCTCCGGCTCTGGAAACACCATATATTTT
clone size: NA
V gene: TRBV28
D gene: NA
J gene: TRBJ1-3

CDR3 protein: CASSHPPGTGVSEAFF
CDR3 DNA: TGCGCCAGCAGCCATCCTCCCGGGACAGGGGTGAGTGAAGCTTTCTTT
clone size: few
V gene: TRBV4-1
D gene: TRBD1
J gene: TRBJ1-1

CDR3 protein: CASQGALDSPLHF
CDR3 DNA: TGTGCCAGTCAGGGGGCACTGGATTCACCCCTCCACTTT
clone size: NA
V gene: TRBV18
D gene: TRBD1
J gene: TRBJ1-6

CDR3 protein: CASSTWGANILTF
CDR3 DNA: TGTGCCAGCAGTACCTGGGGGGCCAACATCCTGACTTTC
clone size: once
V gene: TRBV27
D gene: NA
J gene: TRBJ2-6

CDR3 protein: CASSLYQGDGWTEAFF
CDR3 DNA: TGTGCCAGCAGCTTATATCAGGGGGATGGGTGGACTGAAGCTTTCTTT
clone size: few
V gene: TRBV7-9
D gene: TRBD1
J gene: TRBJ1-1